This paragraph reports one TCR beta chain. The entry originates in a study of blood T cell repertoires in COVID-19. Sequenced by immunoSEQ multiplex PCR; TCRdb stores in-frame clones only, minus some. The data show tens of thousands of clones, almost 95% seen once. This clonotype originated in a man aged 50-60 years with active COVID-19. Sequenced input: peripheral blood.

This chain's CDR3 is CASSLGGTSGRTQYF. The CDR3 DNA reads TGTGCCAGCAGCTTAGGGGGGACTAGCGGGAGGACCCAGTACTTC. The chain joins TRBV13 to TRBJ2-5; 14 bases are a match to TRBD2. With 0 bases clipped from V and 7 bases from J, the junction kept 1 base outside the gene matches. In germline, CDR1 is PRHDT, CDR2 FYEKMQ (reference sequence). The CDR3 spans 15 residues. Drawing the rest from reference TRBV13 and TRBJ2-5, the complete variable domain is AAGVIQSPRHLIKEKRETATLKCYPIPRHDTVYWYQQGPGQDPQFLISFYEKMQSDKGSIPDRFSAQQFSDYHSELNMSSLELGDSALYFCASSLGGTSGRTQYFGPGTRLLVL.